This paragraph covers one TCR beta chain sequence. TCRdb keeps only in-frame clones here, not all; method: immunoSEQ multiplex PCR. The table records about 80,000 clones, roughly 98% of them present only once. The V gene's germline CDR1 is SGHNT and CDR2 YYREEE (reference sequence). J was trimmed by 8 bases and V by 3 bases; bases with no gene match: 13. The CDR3 has 17 amino acids. The data originate from a study of technical replicates of blood from several donors. The source of this sequence is a human donor in good health. The source material was T cells isolated from PBMCs. This chain joins TRBV5-4 and TRBJ2-1, with TRBD2 matching 11 bases. The CDR3, as DNA: TGTGCCAGCAGCTGGAAGTTACTAGCGGGAGCCGGCGATGAGCAGTTCTTC. It encodes CASSWKLLAGAGDEQFF.